The clone carrying this TCR beta chain occurred a few times. Its antigen is undetermined. These data originate in a study of blood T cells in healthy people across ages. General study points: Among long-lived donors, naive CD4+ cells were more numerous and diversity higher than in aged donors. Unknown donor CMV status possibly confounded expanded clonotype changes.

Combining a sample-barcoded 5' primer with a J-beta primer mix, a second PCR ran for roughly 7 to 12 cycles. A single record per CDR3 protein comes from TCRdb applying MiXCR to the 5' RACE reads. The data hold fewer than 750,000 distinct CDR3 sequences, with under 55% observed a single time. V shed 7 bases and J shed 3 bases, with 22 bases lying between them. Germline CDR1 reads GTSNPN; CDR2 reads SVGIG (reference sequence). The CDR3 has 15 amino acids. This TCR was recovered from a man of 80 years or more in good health. This rearrangement joins TRBV30 to TRBJ2-7; the D is unclear. The sequenced sample was blood. The CDR3, as DNA: TGTGCCTCCACCGGCGGTCAGGAGCCCCGCTACGAGCAGTACTTC. Its protein is CASTGGQEPRYEQYF. Drawing the rest from reference TRBV30 and TRBJ2-7, the complete variable domain is SQTIHQWPATLVQPVGSPLSLECTVEGTSNPNLYWYRQAAGRGLQLLFYSVGIGQISSEVPQNLSASRPQDRQFILSSKKLLLSDSGFYLCASTGGQEPRYEQYFGPGTRLTVT.